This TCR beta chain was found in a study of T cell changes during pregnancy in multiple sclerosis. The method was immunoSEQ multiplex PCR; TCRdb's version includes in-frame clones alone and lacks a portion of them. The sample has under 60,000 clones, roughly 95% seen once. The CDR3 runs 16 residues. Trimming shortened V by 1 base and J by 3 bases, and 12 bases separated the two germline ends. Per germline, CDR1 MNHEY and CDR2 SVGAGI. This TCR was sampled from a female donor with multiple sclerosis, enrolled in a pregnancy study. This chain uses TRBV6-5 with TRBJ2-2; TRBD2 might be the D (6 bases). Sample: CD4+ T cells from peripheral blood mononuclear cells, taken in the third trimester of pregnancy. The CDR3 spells CASSYFGSVDTGELFF. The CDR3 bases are TGTGCCAGCAGTTACTTCGGGAGTGTGGACACCGGGGAGCTGTTTTTT.